This T cell receptor beta chain is drawn from a study of naive and memory T cell subsets. An equimolar mix of two oligonucleotides served as the beta constant-region primer for TRBC1 and TRBC2. The ligated cDNA underwent four PCR rounds using SP2 and nested alpha and beta constant-region primers. One entry per CDR3 protein results from TCRdb running MiXCR on the UMI-ligation and nested PCR reads. The sample holds 20,000 to 25,000 distinct CDR3 sequences, roughly 8.2% seen once. This CDR3 is 17 amino acids long. Losses at the gene ends were 0 bases for V and 1 base for J; bases not matched to a gene: 5. Germline CDR1 is SGHRS and CDR2 is YFSETQ.

The receptor was derived from a human donor in good health. The rearrangement uses TRBV5-1 and TRBJ2-3, with TRBD2 identical over 10 bases. Sequencing was done on a sample of central memory CD8+ T cells from blood. The CDR3 nucleotides read TGCGCCAGCAGCTTGGCCGGCGGACTAGCGGGCACAGATACGCAGTATTTT. Translated: CASSLAGGLAGTDTQYF.